Each of the 10 T cell receptor beta chains below was sequenced from the same sample in a study of CD4 T cells in relation to SARS-CoV-2 and coronaviruses. The antigens of these receptors remain unknown. Method: immunoSEQ multiplex PCR; TCRdb's copy keeps in-frame clones and lacks some. The sample yields 30,000 to 40,000 clones, around four fifths seen once. Sequencing used memory CD4+ T cells from PBMCs, cultured in vitro. The receptors stem from an adult with COVID-19.

This chain joins TRBV18 and TRBJ2-1; 11 bases match TRBD2. V gave up 5 bases and J gave up 7 bases; unmatched junction bases: 7. Germline V gene data show CDR1 as KGHSH and CDR2 as LQKENI. This CDR3 contains 15 residues. CDR3 region: CASSSIGTSGNEQFF. For the CDR3, the DNA is TGTGCCAGCTCATCTATCGGGACTAGCGGAAATGAGCAGTTCTTC.

The rearrangement links TRBV4-1 to TRBJ2-7; D is undetermined. Germline CDR1 is MGHRA and CDR2 is YSYEKL. The CDR3 contains 16 residues. V lost 0 bases to trimming and J lost 2 bases, with 14 bases between them. The DNA of the CDR3 is TGCGCCAGCAGCCAAGATCCTACCGGCACGCCCTACGAGCAGTACTTC. Amino acids: CASSQDPTGTPYEQYF.

V usage is TRBV6-5 and J usage is TRBJ1-1; TRBD1 matches 9 bases. This CDR3 region has 16 residues. V was pared by 0 bases and J by 1 base, with 3 bases of the junction left unmatched. The germline gives CDR1 MNHEY, CDR2 SVGAGI. The CDR3 region is CASSYSGQGPNTEAFF. Written as DNA, the CDR3 is TGTGCCAGCAGTTACTCGGGACAGGGACCGAACACTGAAGCTTTCTTT.

In its sample, this clone was seen once. This chain joins TRBV7-8 and TRBJ1-4; D is ambiguous. Germline V lookup: CDR1 SGHVS, CDR2 FQNEAQ. The CDR3 totals 14 residues. The CDR3: CASGKGITNEKLFF. CDR3 nucleotides: TGTGCAAGCGGCAAAGGGATAACTAATGAAAAACTGTTTTTT. Variable domain in full (rest from reference TRBV7-8 and TRBJ1-4): GAGVSQSPRYKVAKRGQDVALRCDPISGHVSLFWYQQALGQGPEFLTYFQNEAQLDKSGLPSDRFFAERPEGSVSTLKIQRTQQEDSAVYLCASGKGITNEKLFFGSGTQLSVL.

This clone was found once. V usage is TRBV9 and J usage is TRBJ2-5; D is undetermined. Deletions cut 0 bases from V and 2 bases from J, with 5 bases between. This CDR3 has 13 residues. Germline CDR1 is SGDLS and CDR2 is YYNGEE. CDR3 sequence (DNA): TGTGCCAGCAGCGTAGCTGTACAAGAGACCCAGTACTTC. It yields the protein CASSVAVQETQYF.

The J gene is TRBJ2-3, the V gene TRBV27; TRBD2 might be the D (5 bases). Germline V gene sequence: CDR1 MNHEY, CDR2 SMNVEV (reference sequence). The CDR3 has 13 amino acids. The germline V and J ends were trimmed by 6 bases and 0 bases, with 7 bases remaining between them. The DNA for the CDR3 is TGTGCCAGCAGGGGGAGTAGCACAGATACGCAGTATTTT. The encoded protein is CASRGSSTDTQYF.

The rearrangement uses TRBV9 and TRBJ2-7, with D uncertain. This CDR3 is built from 15 residues. V gave up 1 base and J gave up 3 bases, with 14 bases separating them. Germline V CDR1 and CDR2: SGDLS, YYNGEE. CDR3 nucleotides: TGTGCCAGCAGCGTAAAGGATCATCCCAACTACGAGCAGTACTTC. This codes for CASSVKDHPNYEQYF.

The rearrangement links TRBV18 to TRBJ2-1; D not certain. CDR1 is KGHSH and CDR2 is LQKENI in the germline V gene. The CDR3 extends over 12 amino acids. Trimming removed 1 base from V and 8 bases from J, with 6 bases in between. CDR3 nucleotide sequence: TGTGCCAGCTCACCACTTCGGGATGAGCAGTTCTTC. Its translation: CASSPLRDEQFF.

This sequence joins TRBV7-9 and TRBJ2-7; D is uncertain. V was pared by 2 bases and J by 0 bases, with 2 bases between. Germline-derived CDR1 and CDR2 are SEHNR and FQNEAQ (reference sequence). This CDR3 has 12 residues. The CDR3 here is CASSLHSYEQYF. In DNA form, the CDR3 reads TGTGCCAGCAGCTTACACTCCTACGAGCAGTACTTC.

The rearrangement joins TRBV9 to TRBJ1-6; a possible D gene is TRBD1 (6 bases). The germline CDR1 and CDR2 sequences are SGDLS and YYNGEE. Trimming took off 3 bases at V and 7 bases at J, with 14 bases between the two ends. The CDR3 loop spans 15 amino acids. CDR3 loop: CASSGLNRENSPLHF. CDR3 sequence (DNA): TGTGCCAGCAGCGGCCTAAACAGGGAAAATTCACCCCTCCACTTT.